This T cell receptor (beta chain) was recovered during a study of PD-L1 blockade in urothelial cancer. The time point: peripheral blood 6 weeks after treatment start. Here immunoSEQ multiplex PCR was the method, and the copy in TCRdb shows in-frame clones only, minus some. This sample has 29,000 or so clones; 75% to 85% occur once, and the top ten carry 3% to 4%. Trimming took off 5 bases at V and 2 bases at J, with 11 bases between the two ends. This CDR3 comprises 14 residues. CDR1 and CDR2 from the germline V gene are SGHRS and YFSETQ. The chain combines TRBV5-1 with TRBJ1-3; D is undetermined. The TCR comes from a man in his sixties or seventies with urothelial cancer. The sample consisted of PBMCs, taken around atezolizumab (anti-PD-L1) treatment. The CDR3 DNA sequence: TGCGCCAGCAGTCTCGGACTGGCTGGAAACACCATATATTTT. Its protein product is CASSLGLAGNTIYF. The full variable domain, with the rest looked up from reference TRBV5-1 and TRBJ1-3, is KAGVTQTPRYLIKTRGQQVTLSCSPISGHRSVSWYQQTPGQGLQFLFEYFSETQRNKGNFPGRFSGRQFSNSRSEMNVSTLELGDSALYLCASSLGLAGNTIYFGEGSWLTVV.